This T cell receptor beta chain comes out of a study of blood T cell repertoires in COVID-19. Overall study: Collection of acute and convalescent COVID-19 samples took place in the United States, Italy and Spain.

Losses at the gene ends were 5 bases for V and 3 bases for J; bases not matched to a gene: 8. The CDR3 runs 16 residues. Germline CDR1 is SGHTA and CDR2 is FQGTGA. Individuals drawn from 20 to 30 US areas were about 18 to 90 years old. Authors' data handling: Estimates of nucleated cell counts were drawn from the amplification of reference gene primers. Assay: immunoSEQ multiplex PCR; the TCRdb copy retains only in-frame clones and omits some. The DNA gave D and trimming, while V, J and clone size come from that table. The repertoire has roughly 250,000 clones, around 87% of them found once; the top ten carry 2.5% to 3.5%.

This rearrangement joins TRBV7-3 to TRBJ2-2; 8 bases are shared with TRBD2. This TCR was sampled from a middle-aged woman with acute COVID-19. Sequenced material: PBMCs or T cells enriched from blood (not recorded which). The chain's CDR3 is CASSAPGGRDTGELFF. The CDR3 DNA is TGTGCCAGCAGCGCCCCGGGAGGGAGGGACACCGGGGAGCTGTTTTTT.